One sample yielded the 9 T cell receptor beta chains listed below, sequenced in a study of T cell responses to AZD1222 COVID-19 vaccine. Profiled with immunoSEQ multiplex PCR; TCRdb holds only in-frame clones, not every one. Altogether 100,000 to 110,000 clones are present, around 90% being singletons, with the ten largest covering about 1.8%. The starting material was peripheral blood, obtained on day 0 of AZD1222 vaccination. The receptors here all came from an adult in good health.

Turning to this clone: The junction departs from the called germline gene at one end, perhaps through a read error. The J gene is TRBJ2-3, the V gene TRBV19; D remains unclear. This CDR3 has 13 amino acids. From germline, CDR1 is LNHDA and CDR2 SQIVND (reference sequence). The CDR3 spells CVSESRSTDTQYF. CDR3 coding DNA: TGTGTCAGTGAGTCCCGTAGCACAGATACGCAGTATTTT.

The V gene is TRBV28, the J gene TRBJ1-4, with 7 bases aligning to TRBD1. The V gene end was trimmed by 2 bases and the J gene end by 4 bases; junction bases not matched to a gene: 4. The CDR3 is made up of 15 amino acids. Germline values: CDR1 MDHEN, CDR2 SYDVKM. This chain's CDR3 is CASSLGTANNEKLFF. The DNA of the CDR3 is TGTGCCAGCAGTTTAGGGACAGCGAATAATGAAAAACTGTTTTTT.

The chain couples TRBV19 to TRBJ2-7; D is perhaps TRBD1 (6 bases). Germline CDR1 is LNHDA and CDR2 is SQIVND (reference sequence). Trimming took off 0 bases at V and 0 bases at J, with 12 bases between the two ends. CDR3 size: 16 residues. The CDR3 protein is CASSIEGAGNSYEQYF. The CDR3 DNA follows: TGTGCCAGTAGTATAGAGGGGGCAGGTAACTCCTACGAGCAGTACTTC.

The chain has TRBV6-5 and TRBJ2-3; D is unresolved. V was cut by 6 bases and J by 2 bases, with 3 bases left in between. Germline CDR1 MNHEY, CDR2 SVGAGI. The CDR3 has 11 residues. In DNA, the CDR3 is TGTGCCAGCAGCGACACAGATACGCAGTATTTT. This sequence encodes CASSDTDTQYF.

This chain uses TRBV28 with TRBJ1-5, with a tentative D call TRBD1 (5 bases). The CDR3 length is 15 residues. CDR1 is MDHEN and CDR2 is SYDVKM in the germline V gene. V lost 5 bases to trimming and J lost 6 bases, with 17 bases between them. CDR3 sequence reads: CASSPRDGGPQPQHF. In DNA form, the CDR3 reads TGTGCCAGCAGTCCAAGGGACGGCGGCCCTCAGCCCCAGCATTTT.

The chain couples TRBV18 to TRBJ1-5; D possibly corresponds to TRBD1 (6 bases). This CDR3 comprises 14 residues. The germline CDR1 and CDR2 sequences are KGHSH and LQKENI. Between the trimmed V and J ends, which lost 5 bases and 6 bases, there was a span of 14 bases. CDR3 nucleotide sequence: TGTGCCAGCTCAGGGGTCGGGGGCAGTCAGCCCCAGCATTTT. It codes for CASSGVGGSQPQHF.

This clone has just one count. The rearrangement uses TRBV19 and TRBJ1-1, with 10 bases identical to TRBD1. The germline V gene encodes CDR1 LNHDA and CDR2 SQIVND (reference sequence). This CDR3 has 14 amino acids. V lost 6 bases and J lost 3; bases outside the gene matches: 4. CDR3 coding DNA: TGTGCCAGTAGACCGGGACAGGGGTACACTGAAGCTTTCTTT. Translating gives CASRPGQGYTEAFF.

The CDR3 here is CASSLWSGIDGYTF. The CDR3 DNA is TGTGCCAGCAGTTTATGGTCCGGGATCGACGGCTACACCTTC. J is TRBJ1-2 and V is TRBV28; D is unclear. Germline CDR1 and CDR2: MDHEN and SYDVKM. This CDR3 spans 14 amino acids. The ends were cut back, 0 bases at V and 8 bases at J, with 13 bases in the middle.

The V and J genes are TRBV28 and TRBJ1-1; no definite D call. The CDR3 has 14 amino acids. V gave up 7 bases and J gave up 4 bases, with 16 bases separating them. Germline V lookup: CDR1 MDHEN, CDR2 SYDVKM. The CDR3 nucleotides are TGTGCCAGCACCCCACTCGGGTTTTCCACTGAAGCTTTCTTT. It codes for CASTPLGFSTEAFF.